The rows below give T cell receptor beta chains drawn from one sample of a study of regulatory T cells in long-lasting Graves disease. Via MiXCR, TCRdb re-called the multiplex PCR reads, giving one row per CDR3 protein. The sample includes 450,000 to 650,000 distinct CDR3 sequences, 16% of them seen just once. Separately, the same data were catalogued under a study of T cells in Graves' hyperthyroidism and ophthalmopathy.

Source: peripheral blood mononuclear cells (PBMCs), taken at new diagnosis, from a patient treated with antithyroid drugs. Receptor source: a woman aged 35-65 years with Graves disease. The CDR3 runs from the conserved cysteine through the conserved F or W. A D gene is named only where the DNA matches it firmly. Not all rows give a size; the values are once, few, many and, for expanded clones, a class.

clone size: -; V gene: TRBV13; J gene: TRBJ1-1; D gene: -; CDR3 DNA: TGTGCCAGCAGCTCCCTGGAGAGGACGGGGCCGAACACTGAAGCTTTCTTT; CDR3 protein: CASSSLERTGPNTEAFF
clone size: few; V gene: TRBV6-2/TRBV6-3; J gene: TRBJ1-1; D gene: -; CDR3 DNA: TGTGCCAGCAGTGGAGTTGGGGGCACTGAAGCTTTCTTT; CDR3 protein: CASSGVGGTEAFF
clone size: many; V gene: TRBV12-5; J gene: TRBJ1-1; D gene: TRBD1; CDR3 DNA: TGTGCTAGTGGTTTGGCAGGGGGCACTGAAGCTTTCTTT; CDR3 protein: CASGLAGGTEAFF
clone size: few; V gene: TRBV7-7; J gene: TRBJ2-5; D gene: -; CDR3 DNA: TGTGCTAGCAGCTTGGATTTGACAGGCGGGGAGACCCAGTACTTC; CDR3 protein: CASSLDLTGGETQYF
clone size: many; V gene: TRBV18; J gene: TRBJ1-2; D gene: -; CDR3 DNA: TGTGCCAGCTCGACAAACAGGGAAACGGATGGCTACACCTTC; CDR3 protein: CASSTNRETDGYTF
clone size: -; V gene: TRBV5-1; J gene: TRBJ1-2; D gene: -; CDR3 DNA: TGCGCCAGCAGCATTACCGACTATGGCTACACCTTC; CDR3 protein: CASSITDYGYTF
clone size: few; V gene: TRBV6-1; J gene: TRBJ2-3; D gene: -; CDR3 DNA: TGTGCCAGCGTGGCGGGTCAAGATACGCAGTATTTT; CDR3 protein: CASVAGQDTQYF
clone size: -; V gene: TRBV6-2/TRBV6-3; J gene: TRBJ2-3; D gene: -; CDR3 DNA: TGTGCCAGCAGGAGTTACGGGGGCACCCTCACAGATACGCAGTATTTT; CDR3 protein: CASRSYGGTLTDTQYF
clone size: many; V gene: TRBV12-3/TRBV12-4; J gene: TRBJ2-1; D gene: TRBD1; CDR3 DNA: TGTGCCAGCCGTGCCGGGACAGGGACCAATGAGCAGTTCTTC; CDR3 protein: CASRAGTGTNEQFF
clone size: many; V gene: TRBV12-3/TRBV12-4; J gene: TRBJ2-7; D gene: -; CDR3 DNA: TGTGCCAGCGGGGGCGGCGGCCACGAGCAGTACTTC; CDR3 protein: CASGGGGHEQYF
clone size: many; V gene: TRBV12-3/TRBV12-4; J gene: TRBJ2-1; D gene: -; CDR3 DNA: TGTGCCAGCAGTCGCGACAGGATGGAGCAGTTCTTC; CDR3 protein: CASSRDRMEQFF
clone size: once; V gene: TRBV19; J gene: TRBJ1-2; D gene: -; CDR3 DNA: TGTGCCAGTAATCTAGCCTGGCGTCAGGATGGCTACACCTTC; CDR3 protein: CASNLAWRQDGYTF
clone size: few; V gene: TRBV9; J gene: TRBJ2-2; D gene: TRBD1; CDR3 DNA: TGTGCCAGCAGCGCCACAGGGGCCCCGAACACCGGGGAGCTGTTTTTT; CDR3 protein: CASSATGAPNTGELFF
clone size: many; V gene: TRBV6-1; J gene: TRBJ2-1; D gene: -; CDR3 DNA: TGTGCCAGCAGTAACGTGGGGGGACAGAGCTCCTACAATGAGCAGTTCTTC; CDR3 protein: CASSNVGGQSSYNEQFF
clone size: many; V gene: TRBV11-2; J gene: TRBJ2-1; D gene: -; CDR3 DNA: TGTGCCAGCAGAGTCCTCCAGGGTTACAATGAGCAGTTCTTC; CDR3 protein: CASRVLQGYNEQFF
clone size: -; V gene: TRBV4-1; J gene: TRBJ2-5; D gene: TRBD2; CDR3 DNA: TGCGCCAGCAGCCAAGATTCGACTAGCGGGGGAGTAACCCAAGAGACCCAGTACTTC; CDR3 protein: CASSQDSTSGGVTQETQYF